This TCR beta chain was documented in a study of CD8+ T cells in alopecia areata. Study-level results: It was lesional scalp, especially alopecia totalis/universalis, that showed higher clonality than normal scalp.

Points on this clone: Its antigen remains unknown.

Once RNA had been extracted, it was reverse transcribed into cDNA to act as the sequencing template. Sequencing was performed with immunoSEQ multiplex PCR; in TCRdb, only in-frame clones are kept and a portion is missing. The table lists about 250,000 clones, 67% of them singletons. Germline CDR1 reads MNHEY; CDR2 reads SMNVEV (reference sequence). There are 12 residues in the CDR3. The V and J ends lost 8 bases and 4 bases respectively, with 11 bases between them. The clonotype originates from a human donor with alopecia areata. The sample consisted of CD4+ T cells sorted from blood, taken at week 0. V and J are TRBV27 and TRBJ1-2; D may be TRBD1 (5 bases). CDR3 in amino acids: CASGDSSYGYTF. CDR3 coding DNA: TGTGCCAGCGGCGACAGCTCCTATGGCTACACCTTC.